The 11 T cell receptor beta chains below all came from one sample that was sequenced in a study of T cell changes during pregnancy in multiple sclerosis. The method was immunoSEQ multiplex PCR; TCRdb's version includes in-frame clones alone and lacks a portion of them. Here the sample spans 40,000 to 60,000 clones, 85% to 90% being singletons. The starting material was peripheral blood, obtained in the first trimester of pregnancy. These TCRs come from a female donor in good health, enrolled as a control in a pregnancy study.

The chain uses TRBV10-3 and TRBJ2-7, with 8 nucleotides matching TRBD1. The CDR3 is 15 residues long. J lost 2 bases, V lost 6 bases, and 9 bases had no gene match. Per germline, CDR1 ENHRY and CDR2 SYGVKD. The CDR3 coding sequence is TGTGCCATCAGCGCCGGACAGGGTGATGCCTACGAGCAGTACTTC. Amino acids: CAISAGQGDAYEQYF.

The genes are TRBV5-1 and TRBJ2-2, with TRBD2 matching over 7 bases. The V and J ends lost 4 bases and 5 bases, in that order; junction bases with no gene match: 2. This CDR3 comprises 13 residues. The germline V gene encodes CDR1 SGHRS and CDR2 YFSETQ. CDR3 protein: CASSPGRTGELFF. In nucleotides, the CDR3 is TGCGCCAGCAGCCCCGGGAGGACCGGGGAGCTGTTTTTT.

V is TRBV18 and J is TRBJ2-7, with a possible D match to TRBD1 (7 bases). V dropped 2 bases and J dropped 3 bases, with 11 bases sitting between them. Germline lookup yields CDR1 KGHSH and CDR2 LQKENI. The CDR3 loop spans 14 amino acids. In DNA, the CDR3 is TGTGCCAGCTCACCAGGCAGGGGGGTCTACGAGCAGTACTTC. It translates to CASSPGRGVYEQYF.

The V gene is TRBV7-2, the J gene TRBJ2-5, with a weak D call TRBD2 (5 bases). CDR3 length: 14 residues. Germline values: CDR1 SGHTA, CDR2 FQGNSA. V was shortened by 3 bases and J by 1 base, with 9 bases between the two germline ends. The CDR3 DNA is TGTGCCAGCAGCTTCCAAGAGGGCCAAGAGACCCAGTACTTC. Its translation is CASSFQEGQETQYF.

The V call is TRBV9, the J call TRBJ2-5, with D possibly being TRBD2 (6 bases). The length of the CDR3 is 13 residues. The V end lost 4 bases, the J end lost 2 bases, and 9 bases lay between the germline ends. In germline, CDR1 is SGDLS, CDR2 YYNGEE. The chain's CDR3 is CASSFGGQETQYF. CDR3 nucleotides: TGTGCCAGCAGCTTCGGAGGGCAAGAGACCCAGTACTTC.

This clone is classed as medium-sized. This chain connects TRBV9 to TRBJ1-2; D unclear. The CDR3 has 15 amino acids. The V and J ends lost 4 bases and 3 bases respectively, with 16 bases between them. The germline V gene has CDR1 SGDLS and CDR2 YYNGEE. DNA of the CDR3: TGTGCCAGCAGCCCGTTAACGGGTGGGTACTATGGCTACACCTTC. It specifies CASSPLTGGYYGYTF. Complete variable domain (other parts from reference TRBV9 and TRBJ1-2): DSGVTQTPKHLITATGQRVTLRCSPRSGDLSVYWYQQSLDQGLQFLIQYYNGEERAKGNILERFSAQQFPDLHSELNLSSLELGDSALYFCASSPLTGGYYGYTFGSGTRLTVV.

This sequence joins TRBV13 and TRBJ1-1; D is unresolved. The V gene lost 2 bases and the J gene lost 7 bases, with 11 bases spanning the gap. The CDR3 length is 13 residues. Looked up from germline, CDR1 is PRHDT and CDR2 is FYEKMQ (reference sequence). The CDR3 DNA follows: TGTGCCAGCAGCTTAAGCCCCAACTATGAAGCTTTCTTT. Amino acids: CASSLSPNYEAFF.

The chain uses TRBV5-4 and TRBJ1-2, with TRBD1 matching 7 bases. The CDR3 contains 16 residues. The V gene's germline CDR1 is SGHNT and CDR2 YYREEE (reference sequence). Unmatched junction bases numbered 7, after V lost 0 bases and J lost 2 bases. DNA for the CDR3: TGTGCCAGCAGCTTGGCCGGGACAGAGCTGAACTATGGCTACACCTTC. It translates to CASSLAGTELNYGYTF.

CDR3 nucleotide sequence: TGCAGCGCCCGGGCAGGGATCACTGAAGCTTTCTTT. Its protein product is CSARAGITEAFF. This sequence joins TRBV29-1 and TRBJ1-1; a weak D match, TRBD1 (5 bases). The CDR3 loop spans 12 amino acids. Between the trimmed V and J ends, which lost 7 bases and 4 bases, there was a span of 13 bases. Germline CDR1 and CDR2: SQVTM and ANQGSEA.

This clone has only a few counts. V and J are TRBV19 and TRBJ1-1; D not resolved. This CDR3 is 12 amino acids long. V shed 4 bases and J shed 2 bases, with 5 bases lying between them. Germline V gives CDR1 LNHDA, CDR2 SQIVND (reference sequence). In DNA form, the CDR3 reads TGTGCCAGTAGTAGCAGAAACACTGAAGCTTTCTTT. Amino acids: CASSSRNTEAFF.

V gene TRBV28 combines with J gene TRBJ2-1; 9 bases are a match to TRBD2. V dropped 5 bases and J dropped 8; count of bases not matched to a gene: 7. The CDR3 covers 14 residues. Germline loops: CDR1 MDHEN, CDR2 SYDVKM. CDR3 loop: CASSVSSGNYEQFF. CDR3 nucleotides: TGTGCCAGCAGTGTGTCTAGCGGGAATTATGAGCAGTTCTTC.